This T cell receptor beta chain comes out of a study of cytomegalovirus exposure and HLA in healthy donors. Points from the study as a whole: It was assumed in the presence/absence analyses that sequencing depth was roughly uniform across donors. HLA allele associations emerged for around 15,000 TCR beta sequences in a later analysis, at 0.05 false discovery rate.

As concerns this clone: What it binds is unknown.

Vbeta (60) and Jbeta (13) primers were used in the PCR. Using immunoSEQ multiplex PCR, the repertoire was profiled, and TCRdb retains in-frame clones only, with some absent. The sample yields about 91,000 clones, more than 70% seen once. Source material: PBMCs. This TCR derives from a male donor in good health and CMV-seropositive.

The CDR3 bases are TGTGCCAGCAGCGTAGTGCCGGGTAACAATGAGCAGTTCTTC. This codes for CASSVVPGNNEQFF. V and J are TRBV9 and TRBJ2-1; D call uncertain. V gave up 0 bases and J gave up 5 bases, with 9 bases separating them. The CDR3 is 14 amino acids. Germline V gene data show CDR1 as SGDLS and CDR2 as YYNGEE.